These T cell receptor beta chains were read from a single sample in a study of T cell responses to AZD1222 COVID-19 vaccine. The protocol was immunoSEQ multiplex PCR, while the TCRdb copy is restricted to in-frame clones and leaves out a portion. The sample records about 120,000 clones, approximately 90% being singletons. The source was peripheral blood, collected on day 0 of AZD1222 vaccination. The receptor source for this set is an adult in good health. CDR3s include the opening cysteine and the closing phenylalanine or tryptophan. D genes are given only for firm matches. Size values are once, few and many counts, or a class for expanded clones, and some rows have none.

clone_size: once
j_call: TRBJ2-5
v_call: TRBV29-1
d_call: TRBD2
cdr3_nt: TGCAGCGGGGCTAGCGGGAGGAAACAAGAGACCCAGTACTTC
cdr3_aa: CSGASGRKQETQYF

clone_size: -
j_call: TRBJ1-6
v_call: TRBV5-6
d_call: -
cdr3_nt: TGTGCCAGCAGCTTTCGCGGGGGAGATTCACCCCTCCACTTT
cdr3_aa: CASSFRGGDSPLHF

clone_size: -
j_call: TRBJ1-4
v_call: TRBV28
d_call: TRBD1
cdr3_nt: TGTGCCACAAACAGGGGGATGGTTGAAAAACTGTTTTTT
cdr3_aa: CATNRGMVEKLFF

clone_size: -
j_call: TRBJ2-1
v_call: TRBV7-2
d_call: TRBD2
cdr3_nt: TGTGCCAGCAGCTTAGGACTAGCTAGGATCCCTAATGAGCAGTTCTTC
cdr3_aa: CASSLGLARIPNEQFF

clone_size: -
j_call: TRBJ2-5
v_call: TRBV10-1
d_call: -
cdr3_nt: TGCGCCAGCAGAGGCGAGACCCAGTACTTC
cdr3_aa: CASRGETQYF

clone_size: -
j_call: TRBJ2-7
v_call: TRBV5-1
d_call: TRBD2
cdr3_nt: TGCGCCAGCAGCTTGGGACTAGCGGGAGCAGGCTTCGTCTACGAGCAGTACTTC
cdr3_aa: CASSLGLAGAGFVYEQYF

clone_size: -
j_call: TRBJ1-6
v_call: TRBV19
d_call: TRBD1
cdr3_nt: TGTGCCAGTAACACAGGACAGGGTAATTCACCCCTCCACTTT
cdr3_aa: CASNTGQGNSPLHF

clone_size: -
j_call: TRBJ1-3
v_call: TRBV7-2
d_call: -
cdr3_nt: TGTGCCAGCAGCCCGAGGGAGCTGGTATCTGGAAACACCATATATTTT
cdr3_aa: CASSPRELVSGNTIYF

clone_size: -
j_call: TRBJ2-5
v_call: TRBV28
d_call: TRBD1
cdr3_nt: TGTGCCAGCCTAGGACAGGGGTTAGGAGAGACCCAGTACTTC
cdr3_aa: CASLGQGLGETQYF

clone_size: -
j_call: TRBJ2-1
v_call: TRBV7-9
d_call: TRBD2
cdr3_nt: TGTGCCAGCAGCACTACTAGCGGGATCTACAATGAGCAGTTCTTC
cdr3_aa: CASSTTSGIYNEQFF

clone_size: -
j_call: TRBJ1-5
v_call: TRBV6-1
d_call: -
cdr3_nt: TGTGCCAGCAGTGAAGTAAGGTCGAGGGGAAATCAGCCCCAGCATTTT
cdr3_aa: CASSEVRSRGNQPQHF

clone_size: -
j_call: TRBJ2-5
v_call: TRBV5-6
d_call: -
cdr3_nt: TGTGCCAGCAGCTTGGGGGCCGAGTGGACCCAGTACTTC
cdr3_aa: CASSLGAEWTQYF

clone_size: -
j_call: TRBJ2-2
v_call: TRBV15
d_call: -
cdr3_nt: TGTGCCACCAGCAGACCCGTGCGCGGGGAGCTGTTTTTT
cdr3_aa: CATSRPVRGELFF

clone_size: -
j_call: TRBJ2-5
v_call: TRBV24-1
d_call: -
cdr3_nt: TGTGCCACTTCCCCAGGGGCGGGAGTAGAGACCCAGTACTTC
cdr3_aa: CATSPGAGVETQYF

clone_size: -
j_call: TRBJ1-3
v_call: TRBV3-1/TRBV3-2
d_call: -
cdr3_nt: TGTGCCAGCAGCCATCTTATAGGAGGAAGCTCTGGAAACACCATATATTTT
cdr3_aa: CASSHLIGGSSGNTIYF

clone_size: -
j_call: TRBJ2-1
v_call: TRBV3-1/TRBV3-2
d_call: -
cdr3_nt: TGTGCCAGCAGCCTCCAAGGTCGGGAGCAGTTCTTC
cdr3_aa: CASSLQGREQFF

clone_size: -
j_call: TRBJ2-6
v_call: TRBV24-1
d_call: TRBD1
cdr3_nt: TGTGCCACCAGCGGGGACAGGATTCACTCTGGGGCCAACGTCCTGACTTTC
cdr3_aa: CATSGDRIHSGANVLTF

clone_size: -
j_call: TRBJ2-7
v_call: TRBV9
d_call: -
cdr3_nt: TGTGCCAGCAGCGCCGGGTTGATGGGGTACGAGCAGTACTTC
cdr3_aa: CASSAGLMGYEQYF

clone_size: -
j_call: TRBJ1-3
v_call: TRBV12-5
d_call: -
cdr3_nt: TGTGCTAGTGGTTTGCAGGGACCGTCTGGAAACACCATATATTTT
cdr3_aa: CASGLQGPSGNTIYF

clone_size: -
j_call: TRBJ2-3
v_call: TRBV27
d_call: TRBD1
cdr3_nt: TGTGCCAGCAGTTTAAACGTTTGGTACAGGGGCCTCCCCGGAGGACGTACGCAGTATTTT
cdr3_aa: CASSLNVWYRGLPGGRTQYF

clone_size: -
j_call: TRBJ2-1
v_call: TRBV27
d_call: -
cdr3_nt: TGTGCCAGCAGTTTATCACTGGGGAGCTCCTACAATGAGCAGTTCTTC
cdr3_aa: CASSLSLGSSYNEQFF

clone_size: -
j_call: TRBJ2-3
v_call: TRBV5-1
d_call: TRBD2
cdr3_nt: TGCGCCAGCAGCGCCAGCGGGGAGGGTAGGGGCACAGATACGCAGTATTTT
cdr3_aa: CASSASGEGRGTDTQYF

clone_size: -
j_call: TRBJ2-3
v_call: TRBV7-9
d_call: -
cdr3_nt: TGTGCCAGCAGCTTATACGGGCGGGACTCGTCAGATACGCAGTATTTT
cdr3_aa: CASSLYGRDSSDTQYF

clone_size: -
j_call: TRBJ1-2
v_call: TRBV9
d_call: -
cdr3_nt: TGTGCCAGCAGCCCAGAGGTGGGATTTGCCTACGATGGCTACACCTTC
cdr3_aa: CASSPEVGFAYDGYTF

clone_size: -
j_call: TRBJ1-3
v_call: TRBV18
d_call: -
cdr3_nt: TGTGCCAGCTCACCTGACAGCTCTGGAAACACCATATATTTT
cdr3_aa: CASSPDSSGNTIYF

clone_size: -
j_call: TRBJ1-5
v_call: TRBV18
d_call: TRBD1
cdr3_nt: TGTGCCAGCTCATCACAGGGGAATCAGCCCCAGCATTTT
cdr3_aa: CASSSQGNQPQHF

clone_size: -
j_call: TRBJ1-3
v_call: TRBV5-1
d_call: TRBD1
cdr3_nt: TGCGCCAGCAGTCAGGGACAGGGGGCGGAAGACACCATATATTTT
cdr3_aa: CASSQGQGAEDTIYF

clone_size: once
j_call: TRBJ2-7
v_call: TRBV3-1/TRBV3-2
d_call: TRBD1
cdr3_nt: TGTGCCAGCAGCGGCGGACAGGGGTTCTACGAGCAGTACTTC
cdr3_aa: CASSGGQGFYEQYF

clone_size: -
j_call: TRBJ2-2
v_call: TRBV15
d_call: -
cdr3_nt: TGTGCCACCAGCACCCAGAGCACCGGGGAGCTGTTTTTT
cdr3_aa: CATSTQSTGELFF

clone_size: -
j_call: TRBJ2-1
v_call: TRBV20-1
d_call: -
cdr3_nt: TGCAGTGCTAGCGACTGGCCCGGGCAGTTCTTC
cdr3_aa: CSASDWPGQFF